Each of the 24 T cell receptor beta chains below was sequenced from the same sample in a study of blood T cell repertoires in COVID-19. Some clones are missing from TCRdb's copy, which holds only in-frame ones; the method was immunoSEQ multiplex PCR. The sample lists hundreds of thousands of clones, around nine tenths occurring once. The sequenced sample was peripheral blood. The receptors stem from a woman aged 45-59 years with COVID-19, enrolled during active disease.

This clone has a handful of counts. In the same sample, other DNA sequences code for this CDR3. CDR3 nucleotides: TGTGCCAGCAGCTTGGGAGGGTCTGGGGCCAACGTCCTGACTTTC. This translates into CASSLGGSGANVLTF. This chain uses TRBV5-4 with TRBJ2-6, with D possibly being TRBD2 (5 bases). This CDR3 contains 15 residues. Germline CDR1 and CDR2: SGHNT and YYREEE (reference sequence). V lost 0 bases to trimming and J lost 1 base, with 5 bases between them.

The chain links TRBV6-1 to TRBJ1-1; D is uncertain. Germline V gives CDR1 MNHNS, CDR2 SASEGT. V lost 1 base and J 3 bases, leaving 12 bases between the germline ends. The CDR3 spans 15 residues. Here the CDR3 reads CASSEDDGADTEAFF. CDR3 DNA sequence: TGTGCCAGCAGTGAAGACGACGGAGCTGACACTGAAGCTTTCTTT.

This sequence joins TRBV7-5 and TRBJ1-1. TRBV7-5 is recorded as a pseudogene. The CDR3 consists of 12 residues. The CDR3 coding sequence is TGTGCCAGCAGCTTAATACAGGGAGGGGCTTTCTTT. It is translated as CASSLIQGGAFF.

The V call is TRBV18, the J call TRBJ1-6; unclear D gene. V was cut by 3 bases and J by 6 bases, with 9 bases left in between. The CDR3 spans 14 residues. CDR1 is KGHSH, CDR2 LQKENI, per germline. The CDR3 nucleotides are TGTGCCAGCTCACCGGCCCAGTTTAATTCACCCCTCCACTTT. Translating it yields CASSPAQFNSPLHF.

The chain carries TRBV3-1 (or the pseudogene TRBV3-2) and TRBJ2-5, with 10 bases fitting TRBD1. Trimming removed 4 bases from V and 1 base from J; junction bases left unmatched: 0. Germline assignment: CDR1 LGHDT and CDR2 YNNKEL (reference sequence). This CDR3 spans 14 amino acids. DNA of the CDR3: TGTGCCAGCAGCCGACAGGGGGCCCAAGAGACCCAGTACTTC. It is translated as CASSRQGAQETQYF.

The V call is TRBV10-3, the J call TRBJ1-5, with 7 bases identical to TRBD1. From germline, CDR1 is ENHRY and CDR2 SYGVKD. The CDR3 sequence is 15 residues long. V lost 2 bases to trimming and J lost 2 bases; unmatched junction nucleotides: 3. The CDR3 nucleotides read TGTGCCATCAGTGAGATGCAGGGGGGCAATCAGCCCCAGCATTTT. Residues: CAISEMQGGNQPQHF.

The table lists this clone with a count of one. The rearrangement uses TRBV28 and TRBJ1-2; the D gene is possibly TRBD1 (6 bases). The CDR3 is made up of 13 amino acids. The germline gives CDR1 MDHEN, CDR2 SYDVKM. Trimming pared 5 bases from V and 8 bases from J, leaving 15 bases between. CDR3 loop: CASSPHRAGGYTF. The CDR3 DNA reads as TGTGCCAGCAGTCCCCACAGGGCTGGAGGCTACACCTTC.

The chain joins TRBV11-2 to TRBJ1-2; D might be TRBD1 (5 bases). V was cut by 3 bases and J by 8 bases, with 16 bases left in between. The CDR3 is 14 amino acids. Germline CDR1 and CDR2: SGHAT and FQNNGV. The CDR3 loop is CASSFVGASGGYTF. The CDR3 DNA follows: TGTGCCAGCAGCTTTGTAGGGGCCAGTGGGGGCTACACCTTC. The variable domain in full, completed from reference TRBV11-2 and TRBJ1-2, reads EAGVAQSPRYKIIEKRQSVAFWCNPISGHATLYWYQQILGQGPKLLIQFQNNGVVDDSQLPKDRFSAERLKGVDSTLKIQPAKLEDSAVYLCASSFVGASGGYTFGSGTRLTVV.

This clone was observed a handful of times. The V gene is TRBV18, the J gene TRBJ2-1; 8 nucleotides line up with TRBD2. CDR1 is KGHSH and CDR2 is LQKENI in the germline V gene. The CDR3 consists of 15 residues. J was trimmed by 8 bases and V by 2 bases; bases with no gene match: 8. CDR3 sequence (DNA): TGTGCCAGCTCACCAGGGGCGGGGGGCCTCGATGAGCAGTTCTTC. It translates to CASSPGAGGLDEQFF. Full variable domain (outside the CDR3, taken from reference TRBV18 and TRBJ2-1): NAGVMQNPRHLVRRRGQEARLRCSPMKGHSHVYWYRQLPEEGLKFMVYLQKENIIDESGMPKERFSAEFPKEGPSILRIQQVVRGDSAAYFCASSPGAGGLDEQFFGPGTRLTVL.

The genes are TRBV5-1 and TRBJ1-3, with 8 bases fitting TRBD1. With 4 bases clipped from V and 2 bases from J, the junction kept 2 bases outside the gene matches. The CDR3 spans 14 residues. Germline CDR1 SGHRS, CDR2 YFSETQ. The CDR3: CASSGQGTGNTIYF. CDR3 DNA: TGCGCCAGCAGCGGACAGGGAACTGGAAACACCATATATTTT.

The rearrangement joins TRBV7-8 to TRBJ2-2, with D hard to call. The germline V gene has CDR1 SGHVS and CDR2 FQNEAQ. Trimming removed 2 bases from V and 6 bases from J, with 7 bases in between. The CDR3 loop spans 13 amino acids. The CDR3 DNA reads TGTGCCAGCAGCTTATCCAGTTCCGGGGAGCTGTTTTTT. As protein: CASSLSSSGELFF.

This chain joins TRBV11-3 and TRBJ2-7, with D perhaps TRBD1 (7 bases). CDR3 length: 15 residues. V dropped 5 bases and J dropped 0 bases, with 14 bases sitting between them. Germline CDR1 and CDR2: SGHNT and YENEEA. This CDR3 is CASSKAGTASYEQYF. The CDR3, as DNA: TGTGCCAGCAGCAAGGCGGGGACAGCCTCCTACGAGCAGTACTTC.

The J gene is TRBJ1-6, the V gene TRBV5-5, with 10 bases lining up with TRBD1. Trimming cost V 4 bases and J 6 bases; bases outside gene matches: 7. Germline lookup yields CDR1 SGHKS and CDR2 YYEKEE (reference sequence). The CDR3 is made up of 16 amino acids. The CDR3 region is CASSLRGQGSNSPLHF. CDR3 coding DNA: TGTGCCAGCAGCCTTAGGGGACAGGGGAGTAATTCACCCCTCCACTTT.

The V gene is TRBV27, the J gene TRBJ1-1, with no clear D. Trimming took 1 base from V and 3 from J, leaving 6 bases between them. The CDR3 totals 13 residues. Germline V lookup: CDR1 MNHEY, CDR2 SMNVEV (reference sequence). The CDR3 DNA sequence: TGTGCCAGCAGTTTATATCCTCACACTGAAGCTTTCTTT. Translated: CASSLYPHTEAFF.

As DNA, the CDR3 is TGTGCCAGCAGCTTATTTAGTGGGCAGCAGAACACTGAAGCTTTCTTT. Its translation: CASSLFSGQQNTEAFF. V is TRBV7-9 and J is TRBJ1-1; D is uncertain. Germline V gene sequence: CDR1 SEHNR, CDR2 FQNEAQ (reference sequence). The V gene lost 2 bases and the J gene lost 1 base, with 14 bases spanning the gap. This CDR3 is 16 amino acids long.

The rearrangement uses TRBV30 and TRBJ1-1; D call uncertain. V shed 2 bases and J shed 2 bases, with 15 bases lying between them. CDR1 is GTSNPN, CDR2 SVGIG, per germline (reference sequence). The CDR3 totals 15 residues. In nucleotides, the CDR3 is TGTGCCTGGAGTCAGCCTTATCAGGATAACACTGAAGCTTTCTTT. It encodes CAWSQPYQDNTEAFF.

The chain couples TRBV6-5 to TRBJ2-7, with 7 bases fitting TRBD1. The CDR3 totals 15 residues. From germline, CDR1 is MNHEY and CDR2 SVGAGI. The J segment lost 3 bases and the V segment lost 6 bases, leaving 11 bases of the junction unmatched. In DNA form, the CDR3 reads TGTGCCAGCAGCCGCAACGGGGCAGGGGGCTACGAGCAGTACTTC. This codes for CASSRNGAGGYEQYF.

This clone was counted a few times. V gene TRBV19 combines with J gene TRBJ1-5; TRBD1 agrees at 8 bases. Looked up from germline, CDR1 is LNHDA and CDR2 is SQIVND (reference sequence). The CDR3 runs 14 residues. Trimming removed 3 bases from V and 7 bases from J; junction bases left unmatched: 5. The CDR3 is CASSIGDRYQPQHF. CDR3 nucleotides: TGTGCCAGTAGTATCGGGGACAGGTACCAGCCCCAGCATTTT.

The chain has TRBV7-9 and TRBJ1-6; tentatively, D is TRBD1 (6 bases). Deletions cut 6 bases from V and 7 bases from J, with 13 bases between. Germline CDR1 and CDR2: SEHNR and FQNEAQ (reference sequence). The CDR3 is 14 residues long. As DNA, the CDR3 is TGTGCCAGCAGGTTGGGGGGGCCCAATTCACCCCTCCACTTT. Protein: CASRLGGPNSPLHF.

The CDR3 reads CASSFDGGAANEQFF. The CDR3 DNA is TGTGCCAGCAGCTTTGACGGGGGGGCCGCTAATGAGCAGTTCTTC. V is TRBV5-4 and J is TRBJ2-1; the match to TRBD2 covers 8 bases. Trimming cost V 2 bases and J 7 bases; bases outside gene matches: 8. The V gene's germline CDR1 is SGHNT and CDR2 YYREEE (reference sequence). The CDR3 loop spans 15 amino acids.

The gene calls are TRBV27 and TRBJ2-2, with 8 bases matching TRBD1. V lost 6 bases to trimming and J lost 7 bases; unmatched junction nucleotides: 19. Looked up from germline, CDR1 is MNHEY and CDR2 is SMNVEV (reference sequence). This CDR3 is 18 amino acids long. In nucleotides, the CDR3 is TGTGCCAGCAGATATCCGGTCTCGGACAGGGCAAGAAGCGGGGAGCTGTTTTTT. This sequence encodes CASRYPVSDRARSGELFF.

This rearrangement joins TRBV19 to TRBJ2-3; 11 nucleotides match TRBD2. Germline CDR1 and CDR2: LNHDA and SQIVND (reference sequence). The trim removed 3 bases at V and 5 bases at J, leaving 7 bases unmatched. The CDR3 totals 16 residues. CDR3 protein: CASSIRTSGGGDTQYF. The DNA for the CDR3 is TGTGCCAGTAGTATCCGCACTAGCGGGGGAGGAGATACGCAGTATTTT.

J is TRBJ2-5 and V is TRBV15; 9 positions match TRBD1. Trimming cost V 0 bases and J 4 bases; bases outside gene matches: 6. CDR1 is LNHNV and CDR2 is YYDKDF in the germline V gene (reference sequence). CDR3 length: 16 amino acids. CDR3 bases: TGTGCCACCAGCAGAGATCGGGGGGACAGGGTAGAGACCCAGTACTTC. This encodes CATSRDRGDRVETQYF.

The chain carries TRBV27 and TRBJ2-2, with a possible D match to TRBD2 (6 bases). Germline loops: CDR1 MNHEY, CDR2 SMNVEV (reference sequence). This CDR3 comprises 16 residues. V lost 1 base to trimming and J lost 5 bases, with 14 bases between them. CDR3 DNA: TGTGCCAGCAGTTTATTGGCGGGAAGTAAGACCGGGGAGCTGTTTTTT. This encodes CASSLLAGSKTGELFF.